This TCR beta chain was recovered during a study of T-cell reconstitution after alpha-beta-depleted transplantation in children. Unique molecular identifiers were used to barcode this TCRbeta library. Each CDR3 protein is one row after TCRdb ran MiXCR on the PCR reads. In the table there are approximately 89,000 distinct CDR3 sequences, around 15% of which are singletons. From germline, CDR1 is SGHKS and CDR2 YYEKEE (reference sequence). The ends were cut back, 0 bases at V and 4 bases at J, with 14 bases in the middle. The CDR3 is made up of 15 amino acids. Study-level results: Recipient T cells and thymic progenitors that survived gave rise to the high TCRbeta diversity observed at day 60 in some patients. One year post-transplant, T-cell counts and diversity were largely derived from T cells produced anew.

With respect to this clonotype: Its antigen is unknown.

Sequencing used PBMCs, mostly from graft donor cells, obtained 180 days after TCRalphabeta/CD19-depleted stem cell transplant. The source is a male patient between 2 and 10 years old who had a stem cell transplant for acute lymphoblastic leukemia, so the T cells may come from the graft donor. The rearrangement uses TRBV5-5 and TRBJ2-7; D perhaps matches TRBD2 (7 bases). The CDR3 is CASSLVGGDSYEQYF. The DNA for the CDR3 is TGTGCCAGCAGCTTGGTAGGGGGGGATTCTTACGAGCAGTACTTC.